The entry that follows covers one T cell receptor (beta chain) sequence. This clonotype counts as medium-sized (0.01 to 0.1%). Its antigen remains undetermined. Base qualities are not provided; no much larger clone lies one nucleotide away. The entry originates in a study of spatial heterogeneity in lung cancer (dated by TCRdb to between 2018 and 2021). About the full investigation: Beta-chain transcripts were consistently detected in greater numbers than alpha-chain transcripts, which likely reflects a higher abundance of beta-chain transcripts. A strong correlation was found between TCR transcript counts in tumor regions and a T cell transcriptional module score from matched bulk RNA-seq. In the raw uncorrected reads, each unique combination of TCR and UMI appeared more than ten times on average. In non-small cell lung cancer, the study quantitatively compared TCR alpha and beta repertoires across several tumor regions, matched nontumor lung, and blood. At surgery, both alpha and beta chains were TCR-sequenced in some 220 tumor regions, fewer than 85 matched nontumor lung samples and around 50 PBMC samples. The study linked features of the TCR repertoire to counts of nonsynonymous mutations, which were determined by whole-exome sequencing of tumor tissue.

The time point label on this specimen signifies: sample taken at primary tumor resection. Samples were obtained from 72 patients with early-stage, untreated non-small cell lung cancer from the lung TRACERx cohort. TCR sequencing used whole RNA extracted from tumor and nontumor lung tissue, or from cryopreserved PBMC samples, without cell sorting. Patients were selected for TCR sequencing only if sufficient RNA was available from at least two tumor regions. Before selection, tumor and adjacent nontumor lung specimens were reviewed by a lung pathologist. Library preparation employed 5' RACE. The sequencer was a NextSeq 500. To allow correction of PCR and sequencing errors, the TCR library protocol tagged every TCR cDNA molecule with a unique molecular identifier. Per the authors' processing: TCR identification, UMI-based error correction and CDR3 extraction were performed with Decombinator tools. Expanded TCRs were defined as those above a frequency of 2 per 1,000, corresponding to the top 1% of the tumor frequency distribution. Expanded tumor TCRs statistically deemed absent (corrected P<0.05) from at least one tumor region were classed as regional, and all other expanded tumor TCRs were classed as ubiquitous. Rényi diversity was computed with the R vegan package after subsampling each repertoire 100 times to 5,000 TCRs. To build CDR3 similarity networks, amino acid triplet string-kernel similarity was used, and CDR3s were connected when their pairwise similarity was above 0.82. The raw public reads went through TCRdb reprocessing: fastp at Q25, MiXCR clone calling, in-frame beta chains kept. All rows with the same CDR3 protein become a single entry with the most common DNA and genes. TCRdb assigned the V and J calls; the authors' analysis was not used. Within this sample are 7,500 to 9,500 distinct CDR3 sequences, with more than 6% of them counted one time only. 8.5% to 9.5% of the sample lies in the top ten.

Here is what the overall study found, with its caveats: Additional single-cell paired TCR alpha and beta sequencing was considered necessary to confirm, at a functional level, the hypothesis that regional TCRs recognize regional mutations. Counts of ubiquitous and regional expanded TCRs correlated with counts of ubiquitous and regional nonsynonymous mutations, respectively. TCR-seq coverage of tumor T cells was estimated at only approximately 7% for alpha chains and more than 11% for beta chains. The tumor nonsynonymous mutation count correlated with the number of expanded alpha and beta TCRs within the tumor.

The input for sequencing was lung tumor tissue, taken at surgery. The sequence was obtained from a male donor with early-stage non-small cell lung cancer.

The DNA reads as follows: TGTGCCAGCAGTTTACCCCACGGGAATGGCTACGAGCAGTACTTC. The resulting protein is CASSLPHGNGYEQYF. The chain joins TRBV28 to TRBJ2-7; the D gene is perhaps TRBD2, on 5 matching bases. Based on the germline V gene, the CDR1 and CDR2 sequences are MDHEN and SYDVKM. V is reduced by 2 bases and J by 3 bases, leaving a spacing of 14 bases between them. The CDR3, cysteine through phenylalanine, is 15 amino acids long. Of the read, only the CDR3 DNA is kept; its 45 bases are in frame from base 1.